Listed below are T cell receptor beta chains from one sample, sequenced in a study of early T cells in non-severe SARS-CoV-2 infection. One entry per CDR3 protein results from TCRdb running MiXCR on the 5' RACE reads. Of about 58,000 distinct CDR3 sequences listed, 10% to 15% are singletons. Material: whole blood. These receptors were obtained from an adult who was a healthcare worker with PCR-confirmed SARS-CoV-2 infection or an uninfected control (not recorded which). Each CDR3 is given with its conserved first and last residue. D genes are given only for firm matches. Expanded clones are given a class, and other clones once, few, many or no size at all.

TRBV28	NA	TRBJ2-3	NA	TGTGCCAGCAGTTTGGGAACGCAGTATTTT	CASSLGTQYF
TRBV29-1	many	TRBJ1-4	NA	TGCAGCGGGGGGGCAACTAATGAAAAACTGTTTTTT	CSGGATNEKLFF
TRBV6-5	many	TRBJ1-4	NA	TGTGCCAGCAGTTACATAGGGAGGGGGGATGAAAAACTGTTTTTT	CASSYIGRGDEKLFF
TRBV20-1	NA	TRBJ1-5	NA	TGCAGTGCGTCAGAGCTAGCAGCGCGGGGGCCCCAGCATTTT	CSASELAARGPQHF
TRBV4-2	NA	TRBJ2-5	NA	TGTGCCAGCAGCCAATCCAGGGGAGAGACCCAGTACTTC	CASSQSRGETQYF
TRBV27	many	TRBJ1-1	NA	TGTGCCAGCAGTTTGCTGGGGAGCACTGAAGCTTTCTTT	CASSLLGSTEAFF
TRBV2	many	TRBJ1-5	NA	TGTGCCAGCAGTGGGGCCCGCGGGGGCCCGTCAAATCAGCCCCAGCATTTT	CASSGARGGPSNQPQHF
TRBV6-5	many	TRBJ1-1	NA	TGTGCCAGCAAGGCTGATTGGAGTCAGGCTTTCTTT	CASKADWSQAFF
TRBV18	many	TRBJ1-1	NA	TGTGCCAGCTCACCACAGGGAGGTGGGGACACTGAAGCTTTCTTT	CASSPQGGGDTEAFF
TRBV7-8	many	TRBJ1-3	NA	TGTGCCAGCAGCTTATCTGCGGGCTTCGGAAACACCATATATTTT	CASSLSAGFGNTIYF
TRBV7-2	few	TRBJ1-2	NA	TGTGCCAGCAGCCGACCTGGGGCGTCTAAATATGGCTACACCTTC	CASSRPGASKYGYTF
TRBV4-1	many	TRBJ2-2	NA	TGCGCCAGCAGCTCGAGCGGGCCCCGGGGAACCGGGGAGCTGTTTTTT	CASSSSGPRGTGELFF
TRBV20-1	many	TRBJ1-5	NA	TGCAGTGCTAGCCCGGACAGTACGAGCCAGCCCCAGCATTTT	CSASPDSTSQPQHF
TRBV28	NA	TRBJ1-4	NA	TGTGCCAGCACCCACAGGCCGACAGTAAATGAAAAACTGTTTTTT	CASTHRPTVNEKLFF
TRBV4-2	many	TRBJ1-2	TRBD1	TGTGCCAGCAGCCCTGGACAGGGGGGCTATGGCTACACCTTC	CASSPGQGGYGYTF
TRBV20-1	many	TRBJ1-5	NA	TGCAGTGCCCGGAGGAGCGCGAATCAGCCCCAGCATTTT	CSARRSANQPQHF
TRBV24-1	NA	TRBJ1-5	NA	TGTGCCACCAGTGACCCCAGAAGGGGATCGAGCAATCAGCCCCAGCATTTT	CATSDPRRGSSNQPQHF
TRBV2	many	TRBJ2-1	TRBD2	TGTGCCAGCAGTGCCCTAGCGGATTACAATGAGCAGTTCTTC	CASSALADYNEQFF
TRBV18	few	TRBJ1-5	NA	TGTGCCAGCTCATATTCGGAACTCGGGCCCCAGCATTTT	CASSYSELGPQHF
TRBV6-1	few	TRBJ2-7	NA	TGTGCCAGCAGTTCCCTAAGGGTCTCCTACGAGCAGTACTTC	CASSSLRVSYEQYF
TRBV11-3	NA	TRBJ2-4	NA	TGTGCCAGCAGTTTGCAGAAAAACATTCAGTACTTC	CASSLQKNIQYF
TRBV20-1	many	TRBJ1-2	NA	TGCAGTGCTAGAGAGCCAGGGCTTGGGAATGGCTACACCTTC	CSAREPGLGNGYTF
TRBV7-2	NA	TRBJ1-1	NA	TGTGCCAGCACCCGGGGCGCAGGTATCATCACTGAAGCTTTCTTT	CASTRGAGIITEAFF
TRBV9	few	TRBJ1-1	NA	TGTGCCAGCAGCGTTACCTCCACAGGGACTAACACTGAAGCTTTCTTT	CASSVTSTGTNTEAFF
TRBV20-1	few	TRBJ2-7	NA	TGCACCAATTCGGGGGCGAGCTCCTACGAGCAGTACTTC	CTNSGASSYEQYF
TRBV7-2	many	TRBJ2-1	NA	TGTGCCAGCAGCCCTACCCTCAGCAGCAATGAGCAGTTCTTC	CASSPTLSSNEQFF
TRBV3-1	many	TRBJ1-5	NA	TGTGCCAGCAGCCAAGCCGGTAGGGCCCAGCATTTT	CASSQAGRAQHF
TRBV6-1	few	TRBJ2-7	NA	TGTGCCAGCAGTGACCTTTACGAGCAGTACTTC	CASSDLYEQYF
TRBV12-3/TRBV12-4	many	TRBJ1-5	NA	TGTGCCAGCAGTCAGACAGGCCCCGGGCCCCAGCATTTT	CASSQTGPGPQHF
TRBV5-1	many	TRBJ2-3	NA	TGCGCCAGCAGCTCCGACGGCGTAGTAGCCGCTAGCACAGATACGCAGTATTTT	CASSSDGVVAASTDTQYF
TRBV29-1	few	TRBJ2-7	NA	TGCAGCGTTGAACTACTCGACGAGCAGTACTTC	CSVELLDEQYF
TRBV18	many	TRBJ1-2	TRBD1	TGTGCCAGCTCACCACGCGGCGGGGACACCGGGACAGGCTATGGCTACACCTTC	CASSPRGGDTGTGYGYTF
TRBV7-9	NA	TRBJ2-1	TRBD2	TGTGCCAGCAGGGGACTAGGTACCCTCCATGAGCAGTTCTTC	CASRGLGTLHEQFF
TRBV20-1	many	TRBJ1-5	NA	TGCAGTGCTAGATCGGCAGGGAACCAGCCCCAGCATTTT	CSARSAGNQPQHF
TRBV4-3	NA	TRBJ2-3	TRBD2	TGCGCCAGCAGCCACGCGGCGGGAGGGTCAGATACGCAGTATTTT	CASSHAAGGSDTQYF
TRBV4-1	NA	TRBJ2-1	NA	TGCGCCAGCAGCCAAGCCCCCCTGAGCTCCTACAATGAGCAGTTCTTC	CASSQAPLSSYNEQFF
TRBV19	NA	TRBJ2-1	NA	TGTGCCAGTAGCCCATCGATAGGACAGCGAGACTACAATGAGCAGTTCTTC	CASSPSIGQRDYNEQFF
TRBV18	many	TRBJ2-3	NA	TGTGCCAGCTCACCACGGGAGGGGGGACAGTCAACAGATACGCAGTATTTT	CASSPREGGQSTDTQYF
TRBV6-1	NA	TRBJ2-7	NA	TGTGCCAGCAGTGAAAGACTGCCCTACGAGCAGTACTTC	CASSERLPYEQYF
TRBV20-1	few	TRBJ1-2	TRBD1	TGCAGTGCTAGGCCCCTCGGACAGGGGGCAGACTATGGCTACACCTTC	CSARPLGQGADYGYTF
TRBV27	NA	TRBJ2-7	TRBD1	TGTGCCAGCAGGGGACAGCTCGAGCAGTACTTC	CASRGQLEQYF
TRBV7-2	NA	TRBJ2-7	TRBD2	TGTGCCAGCAGCTTTGGGGGCTCACTAGCGGGAGCCGAGCAGTACTTC	CASSFGGSLAGAEQYF
TRBV7-9	many	TRBJ2-5	NA	TGTGCCAGCAGCTTAGTAGGACATCAAGAGACCCAGTACTTC	CASSLVGHQETQYF
TRBV3-1	NA	TRBJ2-3	NA	TGTGCCAGCAGCCAAAGACGGGGGACTAGCACAGATACGCAGTATTTT	CASSQRRGTSTDTQYF
TRBV19	few	TRBJ2-7	NA	TGTGCCAGTACGGGACAACACTCCTACGAGCAGTACTTC	CASTGQHSYEQYF
TRBV4-1	many	TRBJ2-6	NA	TGCGCCAGCAGCCAAGCCCGAAGGGGGGCTCGGTCTGGGGCCAACGTCCTGACTTTC	CASSQARRGARSGANVLTF
TRBV21-1	many	TRBJ2-7	NA	TGTGCCAGCGTGAAGGACGAGCAGTACTTC	CASVKDEQYF